This T cell receptor (beta chain) derives from a study of T cells after yellow fever vaccination. The study's findings and limits: CD4 and CD8 compartments shared a small share of clonotypes, likely from convergent recombination. Though it reached lower strength, the secondary response hit its peak faster, day 5 versus 15.

The CDR3 runs to 14 residues. Trimming pared 5 bases from V and 3 bases from J, leaving 13 bases between. The V gene's germline CDR1 is SGHDN and CDR2 FVKESK. About this clonotype: Its antigen is undetermined.

TCRdb re-analysed the 5' RACE reads in MiXCR, keeping a single row per CDR3 protein. The sample has a few hundred thousand distinct CDR3 sequences, under 15% seen once; the top ten hold roughly 0.5%. This TCR was recovered from a man aged 25 to 40 who received the YFV17D yellow fever vaccine. Here the sequenced sample was CD4+ T cells sorted from PBMCs, taken 45 days after the yellow fever booster vaccination. This chain uses TRBV14 with TRBJ1-1; no firm D call. CDR3 nucleotides: TGTGCCAGCAGCGGTTTGGAGGCGTACACTGAAGCTTTCTTT. Its protein is CASSGLEAYTEAFF.